The source of this TCR beta chain is a study of T cell responses to AZD1222 COVID-19 vaccine. Looking at the study overall: Second doses that came at about 4 or about 12 weeks were put together.

In regard to this clone: What it binds is not known.

Study-level results: Two AZD1222 doses significantly raised spike-specific TCR breadth and depth over controls. The span of vaccine-associated CD4 TCRs extended across spike, with dominance at 160-218 and 743-854. Donors in the cohort were predominantly white British and more often female, and clonal diversity was possibly underestimated.

Trimming took off 2 bases at V and 1 base at J, with 8 bases between the two ends. The CDR3 runs 14 residues. Germline CDR1 reads MNHNS; CDR2 reads SASEGT. The method was immunoSEQ multiplex PCR; TCRdb's version includes in-frame clones alone and lacks a portion of them. The repertoire holds fewer than 130,000 clones, roughly nine tenths seen once, with 3.2% in the top ten. The chain joins TRBV6-1 to TRBJ1-1; D is uncertain. Sequencing used peripheral blood, obtained on day 0 of AZD1222 vaccination. This clonotype originated in an adult in good health. In DNA form, the CDR3 reads TGTGCCAGCAGTGAAACAAATCAGAACACTGAAGCTTTCTTT. It encodes CASSETNQNTEAFF.